This entry is about one TCR beta chain. Its antigen is unidentified. These data are taken from a study of T cell responses to AZD1222 COVID-19 vaccine. Whole-study results and caveats: Donors were largely white British and mainly female; clonal diversity was possibly underestimated. Repertoires were sampled only after the peak T cell response. As reported, nearly half of all spike-specific TCRs target variant regions that are unmutated.

The germline V and J ends were trimmed by 3 bases and 11 bases, with 19 bases remaining between them. Germline CDR1 and CDR2: GTSNPN and SVGIG (reference sequence). CDR3 length equals 14 residues. Investigators merged groups given second doses at roughly 4 or roughly 12 weeks. Produced via immunoSEQ multiplex PCR; TCRdb's table is partial and in-frame only. The repertoire holds about 110,000 clones, with roughly 87% as singletons. The receptor was derived from an adult who received the AZD1222 COVID-19 vaccine. This chain joins TRBV30 and TRBJ2-2, with D possibly being TRBD1 or TRBD2 (5 bases each). Specimen: peripheral blood, collected 28 days after the second AZD1222 dose. In nucleotides, the CDR3 is TGTGCCTGGAGGGGGGTCCCACCCTTCTCCGAGCTGTTTTTT. Translation gives CAWRGVPPFSELFF.